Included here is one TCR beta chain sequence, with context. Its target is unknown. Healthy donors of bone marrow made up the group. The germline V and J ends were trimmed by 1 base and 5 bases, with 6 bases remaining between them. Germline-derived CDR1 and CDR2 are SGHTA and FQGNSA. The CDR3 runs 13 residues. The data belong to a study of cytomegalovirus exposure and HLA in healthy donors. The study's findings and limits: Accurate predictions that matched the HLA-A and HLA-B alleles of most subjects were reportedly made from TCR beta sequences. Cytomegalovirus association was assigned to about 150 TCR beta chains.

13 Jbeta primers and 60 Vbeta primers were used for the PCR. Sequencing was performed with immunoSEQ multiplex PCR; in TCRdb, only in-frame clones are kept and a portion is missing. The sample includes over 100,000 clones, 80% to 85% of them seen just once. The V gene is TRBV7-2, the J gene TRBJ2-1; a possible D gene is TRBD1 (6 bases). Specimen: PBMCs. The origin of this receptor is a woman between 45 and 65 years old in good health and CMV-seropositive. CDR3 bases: TGTGCCAGCAGCTTAGGGGGGCACAATGAGCAGTTCTTC. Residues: CASSLGGHNEQFF.